A single sample is the source of the 11 T cell receptor beta chains below, sequenced in a study of blood T cell repertoires in COVID-19. Clones were sequenced by immunoSEQ multiplex PCR, and TCRdb holds only the in-frame ones, with some missing. The sample has around 250,000 clones, over 70% seen once. The specimen was peripheral blood. These receptors came from a woman in her 70s with COVID-19, enrolled during active disease.

The V call is TRBV6-5, the J call TRBJ1-3; D possibly corresponds to TRBD1 (6 bases). CDR1 and CDR2 from the germline V gene are MNHEY and SVGAGI. V lost 0 bases and J 2 bases, leaving 8 bases between the germline ends. The CDR3 runs 15 residues. The CDR3 nucleotides are TGTGCCAGCAGTTACTCGAGGACAGCTGGAAACACCATATATTTT. Encoded protein: CASSYSRTAGNTIYF.

CDR3 loop: CASLTGQGVTEAFF. The CDR3 DNA follows: TGTGCCAGCCTTACGGGACAGGGGGTCACTGAAGCTTTCTTT. This chain joins TRBV28 and TRBJ1-1; the match to TRBD1 covers 11 bases. The germline V gene encodes CDR1 MDHEN and CDR2 SYDVKM. The CDR3 has 14 amino acids. With V trimmed by 8 bases and J by 4 bases, 6 bases remained unmatched.

This clone was observed a single time. The chain uses TRBV11-2 and TRBJ2-1; tentative D call: TRBD2 (6 bases). This CDR3 has 13 amino acids. The germline gives CDR1 SGHAT, CDR2 FQNNGV. V gave up 6 bases and J gave up 2 bases, with 8 bases separating them. The CDR3 DNA sequence: TGTGCCAGCAGGAGGACTACCTACAATGAGCAGTTCTTC. The encoded protein is CASRRTTYNEQFF. The full variable domain, with the rest looked up from reference TRBV11-2 and TRBJ2-1, is EAGVAQSPRYKIIEKRQSVAFWCNPISGHATLYWYQQILGQGPKLLIQFQNNGVVDDSQLPKDRFSAERLKGVDSTLKIQPAKLEDSAVYLCASRRTTYNEQFFGPGTRLTVL.

The genes are TRBV28 and TRBJ1-2; D is ambiguous. This CDR3 is 15 amino acids long. Per germline, CDR1 MDHEN and CDR2 SYDVKM. Trimming left V 2 bases short and J 3 bases short, with 13 bases between. CDR3 coding DNA: TGTGCCAGCAGTTTAGGTGTCCGACTTTACTATGGCTACACCTTC. This translates into CASSLGVRLYYGYTF.

The chain uses TRBV15 and TRBJ2-4; 11 nucleotides match TRBD2. Germline trimming cut 6 bases from V and 8 bases from J; bases unmatched to any gene: 9. Germline-derived CDR1 and CDR2 are LNHNV and YYDKDF (reference sequence). The CDR3 is 15 residues long. This CDR3 reads CATSFASGRLDIQYF. The CDR3 nucleotides read TGTGCCACCAGTTTTGCTAGCGGGAGGCTGGACATTCAGTACTTC.

The chain employs TRBV27 and TRBJ1-2; D not resolved. The germline gives CDR1 MNHEY, CDR2 SMNVEV (reference sequence). Trimming pared 6 bases from V and 6 bases from J, leaving 17 bases between. This CDR3 comprises 14 residues. CDR3 in amino acids: CASRPLGGRDGYTF. In nucleotides, the CDR3 is TGTGCCAGCAGACCCCTTGGAGGGAGGGATGGCTACACCTTC.

The sample holds one count of this clone. The chain combines TRBV7-8 with TRBJ2-1; 13 positions match TRBD2. V dropped 4 bases and J dropped 7; count of bases not matched to a gene: 10. CDR1 and CDR2 from the germline V gene are SGHVS and FQNEAQ. The CDR3 sequence is 17 residues long. Here the CDR3 reads CASSSTSGLAGKNEQFF. CDR3 nucleotides: TGTGCCAGCAGCTCTACCTCGGGACTAGCGGGGAAGAATGAGCAGTTCTTC.

The V call is TRBV4-1, the J call TRBJ2-1; 7 bases map to TRBD2. This CDR3 region has 15 residues. Germline V gives CDR1 MGHRA, CDR2 YSYEKL. V lost 1 base, J lost 8 bases, and 8 bases stayed unmatched. CDR3 protein: CASSQVSGGRDEQFF. The DNA of the CDR3 is TGCGCCAGCAGCCAAGTTTCGGGCGGGAGAGATGAGCAGTTCTTC.

A note on this clone: The junction shows a germline mismatch at one end, possibly a read error. The gene calls are TRBV19 and TRBJ1-2, with D maybe TRBD1 (5 bases). The length of the CDR3 is 11 residues. Germline CDR1 and CDR2: LNHDA and SQIVND (reference sequence). CDR3 amino acids: CASSAGPGLAF. The CDR3 nucleotides are TGTGCCAGTAGTGCGGGACCCGGCCTGGCCTTC.

V and J are TRBV11-2 and TRBJ1-6; tentatively, D is TRBD1 (5 bases). Between the trimmed V and J ends, which lost 5 bases and 0 bases, there was a span of 5 bases. The CDR3 covers 14 residues. Looked up from germline, CDR1 is SGHAT and CDR2 is FQNNGV. DNA of the CDR3: TGTGCCAGCAGCGACAGCTCCTATAATTCACCCCTCCACTTT. This gives the protein CASSDSSYNSPLHF.

CDR3 sequence reads: CASSQEGGFRDEQYF. Here the CDR3 DNA reads TGTGCCAGCAGCCAAGAGGGAGGGTTTAGGGACGAGCAGTACTTC. This chain joins TRBV3-1 (or the pseudogene TRBV3-2) and TRBJ2-7; 7 bases map to TRBD2. From germline, CDR1 is LGHDT and CDR2 YNNKEL (reference sequence). Trimming took 0 bases from V and 5 from J; bases not matched to a gene: 7. The CDR3 is 15 amino acids.